This section outlines one T cell receptor (beta chain) sequence together with its context. This record belongs to a study of T cell changes during pregnancy in multiple sclerosis. The V and J ends lost 0 bases and 8 bases respectively, with 7 bases between them. This CDR3 region has 12 residues. The V gene's germline CDR1 is LGHNA and CDR2 YNFKEQ. Clones were read by immunoSEQ multiplex PCR, and TCRdb kept only the in-frame ones, dropping some. The sample holds 55,000 to 70,000 clones; 90% to 95% are singletons and the top ten take less than 1.5%. Sequencing was performed on peripheral blood, taken in the third trimester of pregnancy. This chain uses TRBV4-2 with TRBJ1-1; a possible D gene is TRBD1 (5 bases). The receptor was isolated from a female donor in good health, enrolled as a control in a pregnancy study. CDR3 loop: CASSQENREAFF. The CDR3 DNA reads as TGTGCCAGCAGCCAAGAAAACAGGGAAGCTTTCTTT.